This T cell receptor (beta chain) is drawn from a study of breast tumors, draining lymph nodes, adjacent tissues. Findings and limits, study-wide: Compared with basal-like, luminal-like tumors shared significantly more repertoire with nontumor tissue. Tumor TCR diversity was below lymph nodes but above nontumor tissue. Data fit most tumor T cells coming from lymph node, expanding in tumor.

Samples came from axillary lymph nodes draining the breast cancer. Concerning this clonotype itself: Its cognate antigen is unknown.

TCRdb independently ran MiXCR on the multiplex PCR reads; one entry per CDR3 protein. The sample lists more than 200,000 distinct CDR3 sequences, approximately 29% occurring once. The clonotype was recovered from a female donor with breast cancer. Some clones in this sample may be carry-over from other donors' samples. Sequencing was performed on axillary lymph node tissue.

CDR3 nucleotides: TGTGCCAGCAGGGCTGCACCGGGGCAAGAGACCCAGTACTTC. It is translated as CASRAAPGQETQYF. V gene TRBV6-5 combines with J gene TRBJ2-5; a weak D match, TRBD2 (5 bases). The CDR3 sequence is 14 residues long. The V and J ends lost 6 bases and 2 bases respectively, with 13 bases between them. The germline V gene has CDR1 MNHEY and CDR2 SVGAGI.